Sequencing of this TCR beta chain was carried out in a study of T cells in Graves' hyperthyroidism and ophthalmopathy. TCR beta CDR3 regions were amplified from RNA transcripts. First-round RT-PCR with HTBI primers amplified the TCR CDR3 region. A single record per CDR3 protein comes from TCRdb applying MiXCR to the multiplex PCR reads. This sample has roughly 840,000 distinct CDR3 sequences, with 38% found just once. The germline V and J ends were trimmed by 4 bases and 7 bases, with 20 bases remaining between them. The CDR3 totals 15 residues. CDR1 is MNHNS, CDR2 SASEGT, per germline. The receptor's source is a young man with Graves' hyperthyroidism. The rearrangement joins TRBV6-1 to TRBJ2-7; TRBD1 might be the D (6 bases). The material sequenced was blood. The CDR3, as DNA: TGTGCCAGCAGTGCAGGGGCAGGAGCACACAATGAGCAGTACTTC. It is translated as CASSAGAGAHNEQYF.